This is a list of T cell receptor beta chains from one sample in a study of T cell responses to AZD1222 COVID-19 vaccine. Repertoires were generated with immunoSEQ multiplex PCR, while TCRdb's copy carries only in-frame clones and drops some. The table has around 84,000 clones, 80% to 90% seen once; the top ten hold about 9.4%. Material: peripheral blood, obtained on day 0 of MenACWY control vaccination. The receptors come from an adult in good health. CDR3s include the opening cysteine and the closing phenylalanine or tryptophan. A D gene is named only where the DNA matches it firmly. The size field is filled for only some rows; it gives once, few, many or a size class.

j_call d_call clone_size v_call cdr3_aa cdr3_nt
TRBJ1-2 . large TRBV4-3 CASSRVGESNYGYTF TGCGCCAGCAGCCGAGTGGGGGAGTCTAACTATGGCTACACCTTC
TRBJ2-7 TRBD2 . TRBV30 CAWSGGLAGEEQYF TGTGCCTGGAGTGGGGGACTAGCGGGGGAAGAGCAGTACTTC
TRBJ2-5 . once TRBV29-1 CSAEYQETQYF TGCAGCGCCGAGTACCAAGAGACCCAGTACTTC
TRBJ1-1 . . TRBV6-2/TRBV6-3 CASSDPGVNTEAFF TGTGCCAGCAGCGACCCAGGGGTGAACACTGAAGCTTTCTTT
TRBJ1-1 . . TRBV4-3 CASSQESTGLQAFF TGCGCCAGCAGCCAAGAATCGACAGGCCTTCAAGCTTTCTTT
TRBJ1-2 . . TRBV5-1 CASSLESPGSYGYTF TGCGCCAGCAGCTTGGAAAGTCCAGGGAGTTATGGCTACACCTTC
TRBJ2-7 . few TRBV11-3 CASSSGQSNEQYF TGTGCCAGCAGCTCGGGTCAGTCCAACGAGCAGTACTTC
TRBJ2-4 . . TRBV7-9 CASSLAGVAKNIQYF TGTGCCAGCAGCTTAGCGGGAGTAGCCAAAAACATTCAGTACTTC
TRBJ1-1 . . TRBV29-1 CSVEFPGEAFF TGCAGCGTTGAATTTCCGGGTGAAGCTTTCTTT
TRBJ1-3 . . TRBV5-1 CASSLAGASGNTIYF TGCGCCAGCAGCTTGGCCGGAGCCTCTGGAAACACCATATATTTT
TRBJ2-1 . . TRBV4-1 CASSQVPFYNEQFF TGCGCCAGCAGCCAAGTGCCCTTCTACAATGAGCAGTTCTTC
TRBJ2-3 . . TRBV7-2 CASSLAGGGTLTDTQYF TGTGCCAGCAGCTTAGCGGGTGGGGGTACACTCACAGATACGCAGTATTTT
TRBJ2-1 . . TRBV3-1/TRBV3-2 CASSHQGDEQFF TGTGCCAGCAGCCACCAGGGCGATGAGCAGTTCTTC
TRBJ1-1 . . TRBV2 CASTRRRMNTEAFF TGTGCCAGCACCCGACGGCGCATGAACACTGAAGCTTTCTTT
TRBJ1-6 TRBD1 . TRBV19 CASSEQGRGSPLHF TGTGCCAGTAGTGAACAGGGGAGAGGTTCACCCCTCCACTTT
TRBJ1-3 . . TRBV6-1 CASSEGYYGGVSGNTIYF TGTGCCAGCAGTGAGGGGTATTATGGGGGGGTGTCTGGAAACACCATATATTTT
TRBJ1-2 . . TRBV5-4 CASSLPGEGYGYTF TGTGCCAGCAGCTTGCCGGGGGAGGGCTATGGCTACACCTTC
TRBJ1-1 . . TRBV6-5 CASRERGGTEAFF TGTGCCAGCAGGGAGAGGGGGGGCACTGAAGCTTTCTTT
TRBJ1-4 . . TRBV5-4 CASSLGQSNEKLFF TGTGCCAGCAGCTTAGGACAGTCTAATGAAAAACTGTTTTTT
TRBJ2-1 . . TRBV7-2 CASSPLREQFF TGTGCCAGCAGCCCCCTACGGGAGCAGTTCTTC
TRBJ1-4 . . TRBV7-8 CASSRQEGGVRGEKLFF TGTGCCAGCAGCCGACAGGAGGGAGGTGTGAGGGGTGAAAAACTGTTTTTT
TRBJ1-1 TRBD1 . TRBV28 CASSSTGGWGKMNTEAFF TGTGCCAGCAGCTCGACAGGGGGTTGGGGTAAGATGAACACTGAAGCTTTCTTT
TRBJ2-2 TRBD1 . TRBV6-5 CASSAGGRNTGELFF TGTGCCAGCTCGGCAGGGGGCCGGAACACCGGGGAGCTGTTTTTT
TRBJ1-4 . . TRBV30 CAWSRRATNEKLFF TGTGCCTGGAGTAGGAGAGCAACTAATGAAAAACTGTTTTTT
TRBJ2-3 . . TRBV18 CASSPSRGVSTDTQYF TGTGCCAGCTCACCATCTCGCGGGGTCTCGACAGATACGCAGTATTTT
TRBJ1-1 . . TRBV11-2 CASSFQRLNTEAFF TGTGCCAGCAGCTTTCAGAGACTGAACACTGAAGCTTTCTTT
TRBJ1-3 . . TRBV19 CASSNRAGNTIYF TGTGCCAGTAGTAACAGGGCCGGAAACACCATATATTTT
TRBJ2-7 . . TRBV5-4 CASSITGEAYEQYF TGTGCCAGCAGCATTACAGGGGAGGCCTACGAGCAGTACTTC
TRBJ1-2 . once TRBV3-1/TRBV3-2 CASSQEAGGERSGYTF TGTGCCAGCAGCCAAGAGGCAGGAGGGGAGAGGAGTGGCTACACCTTC
TRBJ1-4 . . TRBV20-1 CSVFDREKLFF TGCAGTGTCTTCGACAGGGAAAAACTGTTTTTT
TRBJ1-2 . . TRBV6-5 CASSSPGFNYGYTF TGTGCCAGCAGTTCCCCAGGCTTTAACTATGGCTACACCTTC
TRBJ2-1 . . TRBV2 CASTRGYEQFF TGTGCCAGCACTCGGGGATATGAGCAGTTCTTC
TRBJ2-3 . . TRBV10-3 CAIGRGGVTDTQYF TGTGCCATCGGGAGGGGGGGCGTCACAGATACGCAGTATTTT
TRBJ2-7 . . TRBV7-2 CASSVGQGVRYEQYF TGTGCCAGCAGCGTGGGCCAGGGTGTAAGGTACGAGCAGTACTTC
TRBJ1-1 TRBD1 . TRBV11-2 CASSLETGGVTEAFF TGTGCCAGCAGCTTAGAGACAGGGGGCGTAACTGAAGCTTTCTTT
TRBJ1-3 . once TRBV5-1 CASSSGPDAGNTIYF TGCGCCAGCAGCTCCGGGCCCGATGCTGGAAACACCATATATTTT
TRBJ2-2 . . TRBV24-1 CATSDSTGTGELFF TGTGCCACCAGTGATTCGACGGGTACCGGGGAGCTGTTTTTT
TRBJ2-3 . . TRBV5-4 CASSPRRQLSTDTQYF TGTGCCAGCAGCCCACGACGACAACTAAGCACAGATACGCAGTATTTT
TRBJ2-1 . . TRBV14 CASSQEGWGGPYNEQFF TGTGCCAGCAGCCAAGAGGGCTGGGGGGGCCCCTACAATGAGCAGTTCTTC
TRBJ1-1 TRBD1 . TRBV30 CAWSVTRTGWGNTEAFF TGTGCCTGGAGTGTTACAAGGACAGGGTGGGGGAACACTGAAGCTTTCTTT
TRBJ1-1 . . TRBV6-5 CASSYKVNTEAFF TGTGCCAGCAGTTACAAAGTGAACACTGAAGCTTTCTTT
TRBJ2-2 . . TRBV5-1 CASSLGGQNTGELFF TGCGCCAGCAGCTTGGGAGGTCAGAACACCGGGGAGCTGTTTTTT
TRBJ1-5 . few TRBV30 CAWSLRQGDQPQHF TGTGCCTGGAGTTTAAGGCAGGGCGATCAGCCCCAGCATTTT
TRBJ2-6 . . TRBV6-5 CASSYLSSGANVLTF TGTGCCAGCAGTTATCTTAGCTCTGGGGCCAACGTCCTGACTTTC
TRBJ2-2 . . TRBV3-1/TRBV3-2 CASSQARVELFF TGTGCCAGCAGCCAAGCGAGGGTAGAGCTGTTTTTT
TRBJ1-2 TRBD1 . TRBV2 CASSPQTTGGRHGYTF TGTGCCAGCAGCCCACAGACGACAGGGGGCAGGCATGGCTACACCTTC
TRBJ2-6 . . TRBV4-2 CASSLNRVSGANVLTF TGTGCCAGCAGCCTAAACAGGGTCTCTGGGGCCAACGTCCTGACTTTC
TRBJ1-1 . . TRBV20-1 CSAGGTEAFF TGCAGTGCCGGCGGAACTGAAGCTTTCTTT
TRBJ1-4 . . TRBV3-1/TRBV3-2 CASSQEGNEKLFF TGTGCCAGCAGCCAAGAAGGGAATGAAAAACTGTTTTTT
TRBJ1-2 TRBD1 . TRBV19 CASSHGQGRANYGYTF TGTGCCAGTAGTCATGGACAGGGACGAGCTAACTATGGCTACACCTTC
TRBJ2-5 . . TRBV5-4 CASSLDSGQETQYF TGTGCCAGCAGCCTGGATTCAGGGCAAGAGACCCAGTACTTC
TRBJ2-7 . . TRBV19 CASSIGPLTYEQYF TGTGCCAGTAGTATAGGCCCCCTCACCTACGAGCAGTACTTC
TRBJ1-1 TRBD1 . TRBV3-1/TRBV3-2 CASSPFRAGGAFF TGTGCCAGCAGCCCCTTTCGGGCAGGGGGAGCTTTCTTT
TRBJ2-7 . . TRBV6-5 CASSYSIRAETYEQYF TGTGCCAGCAGTTACTCTATCAGGGCCGAAACCTACGAGCAGTACTTC
TRBJ2-4 TRBD1 . TRBV3-1/TRBV3-2 CASSPRDSIAKNIQYF TGTGCCAGCAGCCCCAGGGACAGCATAGCCAAAAACATTCAGTACTTC
TRBJ1-2 TRBD1 . TRBV29-1 CSVWGTDYGYTF TGCAGCGTCTGGGGGACAGACTATGGCTACACCTTC
TRBJ1-4 . . TRBV7-2 CASSLALSKEKLFF TGTGCCAGCAGCTTAGCGCTATCGAAGGAAAAACTGTTTTTT
TRBJ2-2 TRBD1 once TRBV7-9 CASSFPRDRDFTGELFF TGTGCCAGCAGCTTTCCCCGGGACAGGGACTTCACCGGGGAGCTGTTTTTT
TRBJ1-2 TRBD1 . TRBV28 CASNFNFRGQGDYGYTF TGTGCCAGCAATTTTAATTTTCGGGGACAGGGTGACTATGGCTACACCTTC